The clone carrying this TCR beta chain was counted a few times. As yet, its antigen is unknown. Attachment of unique molecular identifiers to individual cDNA molecules was performed. TCRdb processed the 5' RACE reads anew with MiXCR; each CDR3 protein has one entry. The profile shows about 50,000 distinct CDR3 sequences, roughly a tenth of them singletons. J lost 4 bases, V lost 1 base, and 5 bases had no gene match. Germline assignment: CDR1 SGHTA and CDR2 FQGTGA. The CDR3 consists of 15 residues. The sample belongs to a study of early T cells in non-severe SARS-CoV-2 infection. Whole-study context: Chains were unpaired, as sequencing was done on bulk RNA from unsorted whole blood. Notes on the study in general: Private and CD4 specificities were missed by VDJdb matching, which favored anti-spike CD8 responses.

V gene TRBV7-3 combines with J gene TRBJ2-5, with TRBD2 identical over 8 bases. The clonotype originates from an adult who was a healthcare worker with PCR-confirmed SARS-CoV-2 infection or an uninfected control (not recorded which). Specimen: whole blood, collected at baseline. CDR3 sequence: CASSLNGRAVETQYF. CDR3 bases: TGTGCCAGCAGCTTAAACGGGAGGGCCGTAGAGACCCAGTACTTC.